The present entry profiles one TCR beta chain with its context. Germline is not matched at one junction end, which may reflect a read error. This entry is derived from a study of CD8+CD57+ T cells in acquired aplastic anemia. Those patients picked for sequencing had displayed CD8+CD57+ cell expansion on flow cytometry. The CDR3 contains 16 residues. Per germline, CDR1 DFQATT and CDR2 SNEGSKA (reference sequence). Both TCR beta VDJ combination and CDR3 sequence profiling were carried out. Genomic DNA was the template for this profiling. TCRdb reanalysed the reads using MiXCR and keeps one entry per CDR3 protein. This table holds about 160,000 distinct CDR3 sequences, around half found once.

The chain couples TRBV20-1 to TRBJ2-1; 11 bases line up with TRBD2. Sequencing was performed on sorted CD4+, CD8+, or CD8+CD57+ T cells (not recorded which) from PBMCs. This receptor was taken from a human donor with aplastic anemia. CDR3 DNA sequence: TGCAATGCTCTACGACGTAGCGGGAGGGCCTACAATGAGCAGTTCTTC. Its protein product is CNALRRSGRAYNEQFF.